A single sample gave rise to the 8 T cell receptor beta chains below, sequenced in a study of T-cell reconstitution after alpha-beta-depleted transplantation in children (dated by TCRdb to 2016 to 2017). What the treatment or condition label conveys for this sample: allogeneic hematopoietic cell transplantation with graft depleted of TCRalphabeta T cells and CD19 B cells. The receptor library was made with PCR. Sequencer: Illumina HiSeq 2500. TCR library preparation used molecular barcoding, with unique molecular identifiers applied to normalize quantification of the TCRbeta repertoire. The raw public data were reprocessed by TCRdb itself: fastp quality trimming at Q25, MiXCR clonotype calling, in-frame beta chains only. Rows are unified per CDR3 protein, each entry keeping the most common DNA and genes. The sample contains 600,000 to 800,000 distinct CDR3 sequences, around 13% of them found a single time. The ten largest clones add up to 0.79% of the sample.

The input for sequencing was PBMCs, taken before TCRalphabeta/CD19-depleted stem cell transplant. All receptors derive from a girl aged 2-15 years with congenital amegakaryocytic thrombocytopenia, due to receive a stem cell transplant.

There are many counts of this clonotype. V is TRBV5-1 and J is TRBJ2-1; tentative D call: TRBD1 (6 bases). The CDR3 consists of 16 residues. The germline V and J ends were trimmed by 0 bases and 3 bases, with 13 bases remaining between them. Germline V gives CDR1 SGHRS, CDR2 YFSETQ. Here the CDR3 reads CASSLVLDSIYNEQFF. In DNA, the CDR3 is TGCGCCAGCAGCTTGGTCTTGGACAGTATCTACAATGAGCAGTTCTTC.

The table lists this clonotype with many counts. The chain combines TRBV5-1 with TRBJ2-3; 7 bases are a match to TRBD1. Germline CDR1 reads SGHRS; CDR2 reads YFSETQ. This CDR3 is 13 amino acids long. The junction had 3 bases not matched to a gene; V was cut back by 4 bases and J by 4 bases. CDR3 residues: CASSPDRADTQYF. The CDR3 coding sequence is TGCGCCAGCAGCCCCGACAGGGCAGATACGCAGTATTTT.

The CDR3 sequence is CSARDRPGAFF. Written as DNA, the CDR3 is TGCAGTGCTAGAGACCGCCCCGGGGCTTTCTTT. The chain employs TRBV20-1 and TRBJ1-1; D is ambiguous. CDR1 and CDR2 (germline): DFQATT, SNEGSKA (reference sequence). V lost 0 bases and J 11 bases, leaving 10 bases between the germline ends. This CDR3 has 11 residues.

This clonotype was observed many times. This chain joins TRBV5-1 and TRBJ2-3; 11 bases are a match to TRBD2. The trim removed 2 bases at V and 4 bases at J, leaving 12 bases unmatched. The CDR3 extends over 18 amino acids. CDR1 SGHRS and CDR2 YFSETQ come from the germline V gene. This CDR3 reads CASSLIGLAGGVADTQYF. CDR3 nucleotide sequence: TGCGCCAGCAGCTTAATCGGGCTAGCGGGAGGAGTGGCAGATACGCAGTATTTT.

This chain joins TRBV18 and TRBJ2-3; maybe TRBD2 (5 bases). Germline assignment: CDR1 KGHSH and CDR2 LQKENI. The CDR3 is made up of 13 amino acids. With 4 bases removed from V and 7 bases from J, the gap between germline ends came to 12 bases. CDR3 sequence: CASSLIDGNTQYF. In DNA form, the CDR3 reads TGTGCCAGCTCACTAATTGACGGGAATACGCAGTATTTT.

The chain uses TRBV29-1 and TRBJ2-5; 11 bases align to TRBD2. V shed 1 base and J 4 bases; nucleotides not matched to a gene: 14. The CDR3 loop spans 18 amino acids. Germline lookup yields CDR1 SQVTM and CDR2 ANQGSEA. The CDR3 reads CSVEGRESSGRAGETQYF. In DNA, the CDR3 is TGCAGCGTTGAAGGCCGTGAAAGTAGCGGGAGGGCCGGAGAGACCCAGTACTTC.

The chain recombines TRBV4-1 with TRBJ2-5; TRBD2 agrees at 9 bases. The CDR3 length is 14 residues. CDR1 is MGHRA and CDR2 is YSYEKL in the germline V gene. The J segment lost 5 bases and the V segment lost 0 bases, leaving 1 base of the junction unmatched. The CDR3 bases are TGCGCCAGCAGCCAAGAAAGCGGGGGGGAGACCCAGTACTTC. Its protein product is CASSQESGGETQYF.

This clonotype was counted a few times. The chain links TRBV29-1 to TRBJ2-3; possibly TRBD1 or TRBD2 for D (6 bases each). The V gene's germline CDR1 is SQVTM and CDR2 ANQGSEA. Deletions cut 5 bases from V and 0 bases from J, with 18 bases between. The CDR3 sequence is 16 residues long. CDR3 nucleotides: TGCAGCGTTCTCGGGGGTGGACAGTCTAGCACAGATACGCAGTATTTT. Residues: CSVLGGGQSSTDTQYF.